One sample yielded the 15 T cell receptor beta chains listed below, sequenced in a study of T cells in Graves' hyperthyroidism and ophthalmopathy. Amplified TCR beta CDR3 regions derived from RNA transcripts. HTBI primers were employed in a first-round RT-PCR of the TCR CDR3. TCRdb recomputed calls from the multiplex PCR reads with MiXCR, one row per CDR3 protein. There are hundreds of thousands of distinct CDR3 sequences in the sample; around 14% occur only once, and roughly 25% lies in the top ten. The sample consisted of blood. These receptors were taken from a woman under 40 with Graves' hyperthyroidism.

As to this clonotype: This sequence may be a read error, since a much larger clone differs from it by one base. The CDR3 here is CASSEGTGLGTGELFF. As DNA, the CDR3 is TGCGCCAGCAGTGAGGGGACAGGGCTCGGGACCGGGGAGCTGTTTTTT. This chain connects TRBV10-1 to TRBJ2-2, with 9 positions matching TRBD1. V gave up 2 bases and J gave up 5 bases; unmatched junction bases: 6. This CDR3 contains 16 residues. Germline V gene sequence: CDR1 WNHNN, CDR2 SYGVQD (reference sequence).

The chain is built from TRBV6-2 or TRBV6-3 and TRBJ2-4; perhaps TRBD1 as D (6 bases). This CDR3 comprises 14 residues. Trimming took 9 bases from V and 0 from J, leaving 12 bases between them. CDR1 and CDR2 (germline): MNHEY, SVGEGT. CDR3 nucleotide sequence: TGTGCCAGTGAGGGGGTACTAGCCAAAAACATTCAGTACTTC. Translation: CASEGVLAKNIQYF.

In its sample, this clonotype was seen a few times. The rearrangement uses TRBV11-1 and TRBJ2-1, with D uncertain. Germline CDR1 reads SGHAT; CDR2 reads FQDESV (reference sequence). The CDR3 spans 15 residues. V shed 0 bases and J shed 3 bases, with 9 bases lying between them. This CDR3 reads CASSLAPRSYNEQFF. As DNA, the CDR3 is TGTGCCAGCAGCTTAGCCCCACGTAGCTACAATGAGCAGTTCTTC.

At least ten counts were recorded for this clonotype. The chain carries TRBV7-9 and TRBJ1-1; D gene ambiguous. The V gene lost 7 bases and the J gene lost 5 bases, with 11 bases spanning the gap. The germline CDR1 and CDR2 sequences are SEHNR and FQNEAQ (reference sequence). There are 12 residues in the CDR3. CDR3 in amino acids: CASTLGVTEAFF. CDR3 nucleotides: TGTGCCAGCACCCTAGGTGTGACTGAAGCTTTCTTT.

This clonotype was found many times. This rearrangement joins TRBV2 to TRBJ2-5; no clear D. Germline V gene lookup returns CDR1 SNHLY and CDR2 FYNNEI. V dropped 1 base and J dropped 0 bases, with 6 bases sitting between them. This CDR3 has 14 residues. The CDR3 loop is CASSEGYHQETQYF. In nucleotides, the CDR3 is TGTGCCAGCAGTGAAGGCTATCACCAAGAGACCCAGTACTTC.

This clonotype was observed many times. The chain links TRBV2 to TRBJ2-5, with 7 bases aligning to TRBD2. CDR1 SNHLY and CDR2 FYNNEI come from the germline V gene. The CDR3 has 14 residues. V was clipped by 6 bases and J by 2 bases; unmatched bases: 6. Here the CDR3 reads CASSSLALQETQYF. The CDR3 nucleotides read TGTGCCAGCAGCTCACTAGCGCTGCAAGAGACCCAGTACTTC.

This clonotype was counted between two and nine times. The V call is TRBV9, the J call TRBJ2-4; D call uncertain. This CDR3 region has 15 residues. The germline V gene has CDR1 SGDLS and CDR2 YYNGEE. Trimming stripped 3 bases from V and 0 bases from J, with 10 bases between. Here the CDR3 DNA reads TGTGCCAGCAGCGAGGGCCCGCTAGCCAAAAACATTCAGTACTTC. It translates to CASSEGPLAKNIQYF.

The chain recombines TRBV27 with TRBJ2-2; D ambiguous. Between the trimmed V and J ends, which lost 3 bases and 6 bases, there was a span of 5 bases. Germline V gene sequence: CDR1 MNHEY, CDR2 SMNVEV (reference sequence). The length of the CDR3 is 12 residues. The CDR3 here is CASSFIPGELFF. CDR3 coding DNA: TGTGCCAGCAGTTTTATACCCGGGGAGCTGTTTTTT.

This clonotype appeared many times. The gene calls are TRBV28 and TRBJ2-3; D remains unclear. Per the germline V gene, CDR1 is MDHEN and CDR2 is SYDVKM. The CDR3 sequence is 12 residues long. Trimming shortened V by 4 bases and J by 9 bases, and 11 bases separated the two germline ends. CDR3 region: CASSWRSSTQYF. The CDR3 DNA follows: TGTGCCAGCAGTTGGCGTTCATCCACGCAGTATTTT.

This clonotype has at least ten counts. The chain has TRBV20-1 and TRBJ1-1; D unclear. CDR1 is DFQATT and CDR2 is SNEGSKA in the germline V gene (reference sequence). V was shortened by 0 bases and J by 1 base, with 3 bases between the two germline ends. The CDR3 spans 12 residues. The CDR3 here is CSARDGNTEAFF. In nucleotides, the CDR3 is TGCAGTGCTAGAGACGGGAACACTGAAGCTTTCTTT.

This clonotype was counted a few times. The rearrangement joins TRBV6-2 or TRBV6-3 to TRBJ2-1, with 10 positions matching TRBD2. V dropped 6 bases and J dropped 6; count of bases not matched to a gene: 8. The germline CDR1 and CDR2 sequences are MNHEY and SVGEGT. This CDR3 has 15 amino acids. Here the CDR3 DNA reads TGTGCCAGCAGAGCCCTAGCGGGGGACGGCAATGAGCAGTTCTTC. Translation: CASRALAGDGNEQFF.

This clonotype was seen only a few times. The rearrangement links TRBV3-1 to TRBJ2-4; D possibly matches TRBD1 or TRBD2 (6 bases each). This CDR3 has 13 amino acids. CDR1 is LGHDT and CDR2 is YNNKEL in the germline V gene (reference sequence). V was shortened by 0 bases and J by 7 bases, with 7 bases between the two germline ends. The CDR3 loop is CASSQEGGNIQYF. The DNA for the CDR3 is TGTGCCAGCAGCCAAGAGGGGGGCAACATTCAGTACTTC.

This clonotype showed up many times. This chain links TRBV20-1 with TRBJ1-4, with a tentative D call TRBD1 (5 bases). CDR3 length: 13 residues. Per the germline V gene, CDR1 is DFQATT and CDR2 is SNEGSKA (reference sequence). The V end lost 3 bases, the J end lost 5 bases, and 10 bases lay between the germline ends. Written as DNA, the CDR3 is TGCAGTGCTAGGTCACGGGGCAATGAAAAACTGTTTTTT. Residues: CSARSRGNEKLFF.

This clonotype was observed at least ten times. The chain uses TRBV7-2 and TRBJ2-5; weak D call: TRBD1 (5 bases). The germline V and J ends were trimmed by 0 bases and 7 bases, with 12 bases remaining between them. CDR3 length: 14 residues. In germline, CDR1 is SGHTA, CDR2 FQGNSA. CDR3 protein: CASSLAGQGRTQYF. The CDR3 DNA is TGTGCCAGCAGCTTAGCCGGTCAGGGCAGGACCCAGTACTTC.

There are many counts of this clonotype. This sequence joins TRBV18 and TRBJ2-1; D is perhaps TRBD1 (5 bases). CDR1 is KGHSH and CDR2 is LQKENI in the germline V gene. The CDR3 consists of 14 residues. V shed 3 bases and J shed 6 bases, with 12 bases lying between them. CDR3 in DNA: TGTGCCAGCTCACCCAAGGGGCAGGGCAATGAGCAGTTCTTC. It translates to CASSPKGQGNEQFF.